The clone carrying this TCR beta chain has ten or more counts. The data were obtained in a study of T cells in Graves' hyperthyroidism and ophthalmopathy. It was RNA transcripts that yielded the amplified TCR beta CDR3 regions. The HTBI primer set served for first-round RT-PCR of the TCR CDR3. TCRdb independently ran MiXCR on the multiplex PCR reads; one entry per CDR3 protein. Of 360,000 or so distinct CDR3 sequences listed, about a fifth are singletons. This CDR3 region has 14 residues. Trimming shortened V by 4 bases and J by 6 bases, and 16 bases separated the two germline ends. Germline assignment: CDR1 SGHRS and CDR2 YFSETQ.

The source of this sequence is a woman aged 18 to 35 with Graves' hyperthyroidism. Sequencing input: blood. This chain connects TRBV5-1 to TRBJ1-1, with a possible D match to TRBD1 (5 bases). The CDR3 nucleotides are TGCGCCAGCAGCCCGGATCCAGGGACGGCTGAAGCTTTCTTT. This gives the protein CASSPDPGTAEAFF.